This T cell receptor beta chain originates from a study of blood T cell repertoires in COVID-19. Study-level information: From T cells, B-cell-depleted T cells, or PBMCs came the material, which was cDNA or gDNA.

The Seattle patients, enrolled during active infection, were followed longitudinally. The ends were cut back, 5 bases at V and 4 bases at J, with 12 bases in the middle. From germline, CDR1 is MNHEY and CDR2 SVGEGT. The CDR3 sequence is 14 residues long. Per the original methods: Reference gene primers were amplified, and this amplification served to estimate nucleated cell counts. Sequenced by immunoSEQ multiplex PCR; TCRdb stores in-frame clones only, minus some. For V, J and clone size, that table is used; D and trimming come from the DNA. Among a few hundred thousand clones listed, about 90% were seen once.

This receptor was taken from a woman aged 60-70 years with COVID-19, enrolled during active disease. The J gene is TRBJ1-3, the V gene TRBV6-2 or TRBV6-3, with D unclear. The material sequenced was peripheral blood. CDR3 DNA sequence: TGTGCCAGCAGTCCCCTACGCGTCGGAAACACCATATATTTT. It codes for CASSPLRVGNTIYF.